This T cell receptor (beta chain) is from a study of T-cell memory formation after mild COVID-19. This CDR3 has 14 residues. J lost 0 bases, V lost 6 bases, and 2 bases had no gene match. Germline assignment: CDR1 MNHEY and CDR2 SMNVEV (reference sequence). TCRdb re-called the 5' RACE reads with MiXCR, one entry per CDR3 protein. The sample lists about 350,000 distinct CDR3 sequences; around 20% were seen once. Study observations and caveats: The authors left the SARS-CoV-2 specificity of second-wave clones peaking on day 37 unconfirmed. The study found contracting CD4+ clones mainly in CM and EM and contracting CD8+ clones in EMRA.

In its sample, this clonotype was seen a few times. Its antigen remains unidentified. The TCR originated in a man between 18 and 29 years old who had mild COVID-19 (a few samples of this study predate the infection). Cell type and time point are not known. The chain carries TRBV27 and TRBJ1-1; 9 nucleotides align to TRBD1. Sequencing used PBMCs or a T cell subset sorted from them (not recorded which). The CDR3, as DNA: TGTGCCAGCAGAAGACAGGGGGTGAACACTGAAGCTTTCTTT. It specifies CASRRQGVNTEAFF.